The clone carrying this T cell receptor beta chain was seen a handful of times. Trimming took 3 bases from V and 7 from J; bases not matched to a gene: 5. Germline CDR1 SGHRS, CDR2 YFSETQ. The CDR3 covers 15 residues. The sample belongs to a study of blood T cell repertoires in COVID-19. Looking at the study overall: Donors in the United States, Italy and Spain gave samples during acute or convalescent COVID-19.

Using immunoSEQ multiplex PCR, the repertoire was profiled, and TCRdb retains in-frame clones only, with some absent. The sample includes 130,000 to 150,000 clones, around 87% of them seen just once. This receptor was identified in a man aged 50 to 59 who had recovered from COVID-19. The chain couples TRBV5-1 to TRBJ1-6; 9 bases align to TRBD1. Sequenced material: peripheral blood. CDR3 protein: CASSSRDRANSPLHF. CDR3 bases: TGCGCCAGCAGCTCCCGGGACAGGGCGAATTCACCCCTCCACTTT.